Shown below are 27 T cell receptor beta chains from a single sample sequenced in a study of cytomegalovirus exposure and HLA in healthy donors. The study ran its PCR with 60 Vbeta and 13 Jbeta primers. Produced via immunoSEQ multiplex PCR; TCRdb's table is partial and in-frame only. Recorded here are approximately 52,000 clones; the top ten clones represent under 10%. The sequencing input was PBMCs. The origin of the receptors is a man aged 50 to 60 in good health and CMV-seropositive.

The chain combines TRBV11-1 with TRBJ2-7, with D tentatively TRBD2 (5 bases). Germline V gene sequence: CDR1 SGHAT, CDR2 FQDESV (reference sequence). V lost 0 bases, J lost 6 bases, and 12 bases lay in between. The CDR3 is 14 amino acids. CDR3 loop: CASSLAYGKGEQYF. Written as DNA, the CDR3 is TGTGCCAGCAGCTTAGCGTACGGGAAGGGCGAGCAGTACTTC.

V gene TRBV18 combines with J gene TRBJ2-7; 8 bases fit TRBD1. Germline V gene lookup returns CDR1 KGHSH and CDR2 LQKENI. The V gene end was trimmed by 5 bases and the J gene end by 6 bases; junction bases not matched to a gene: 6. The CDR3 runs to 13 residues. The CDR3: CASSGQGLVEQYF. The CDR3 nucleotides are TGTGCCAGCTCAGGACAGGGCTTGGTCGAGCAGTACTTC.

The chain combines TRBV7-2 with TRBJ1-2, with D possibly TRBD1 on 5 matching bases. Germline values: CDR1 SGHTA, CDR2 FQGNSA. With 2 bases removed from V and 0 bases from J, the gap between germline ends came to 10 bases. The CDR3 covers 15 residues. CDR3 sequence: CASSLPRGSNYGYTF. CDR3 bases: TGTGCCAGCAGCTTACCAAGGGGCTCTAACTATGGCTACACCTTC.

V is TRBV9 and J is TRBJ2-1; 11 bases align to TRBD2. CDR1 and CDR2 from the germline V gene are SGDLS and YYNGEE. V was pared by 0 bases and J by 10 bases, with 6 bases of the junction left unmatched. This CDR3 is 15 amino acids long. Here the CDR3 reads CASSVVSGGAGEQFF. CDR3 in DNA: TGTGCCAGCAGCGTAGTTAGCGGGGGGGCCGGAGAGCAGTTCTTC. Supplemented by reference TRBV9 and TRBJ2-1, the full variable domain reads DSGVTQTPKHLITATGQRVTLRCSPRSGDLSVYWYQQSLDQGLQFLIQYYNGEERAKGNILERFSAQQFPDLHSELNLSSLELGDSALYFCASSVVSGGAGEQFFGPGTRLTVL.

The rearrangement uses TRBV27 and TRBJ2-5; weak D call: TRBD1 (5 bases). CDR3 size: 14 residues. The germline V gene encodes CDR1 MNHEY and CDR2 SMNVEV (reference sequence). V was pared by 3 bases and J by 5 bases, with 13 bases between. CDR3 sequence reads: CASSFVAGRETQYF. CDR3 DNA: TGTGCCAGCAGTTTTGTGGCAGGGCGGGAGACCCAGTACTTC.

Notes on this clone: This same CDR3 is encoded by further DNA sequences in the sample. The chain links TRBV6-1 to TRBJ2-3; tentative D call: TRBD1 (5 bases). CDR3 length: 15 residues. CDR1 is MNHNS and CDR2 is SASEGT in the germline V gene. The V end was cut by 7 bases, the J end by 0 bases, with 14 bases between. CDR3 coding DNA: TGTGCCAGCAACCGGACACCCCTTAGCACAGATACGCAGTATTTT. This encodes CASNRTPLSTDTQYF.

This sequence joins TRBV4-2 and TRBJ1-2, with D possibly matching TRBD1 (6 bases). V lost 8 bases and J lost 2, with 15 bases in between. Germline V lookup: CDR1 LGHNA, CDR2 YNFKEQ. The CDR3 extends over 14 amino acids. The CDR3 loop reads CASAHPGANYGYTF. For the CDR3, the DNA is TGTGCCAGCGCCCACCCAGGGGCAAACTATGGCTACACCTTC.

The chain's CDR3 is CASSIAGINEQYF. CDR3 DNA: TGTGCCAGTAGTATTGCAGGGATCAACGAGCAGTACTTC. The V call is TRBV19, the J call TRBJ2-7; tentative D call: TRBD1 (5 bases). Germline V gives CDR1 LNHDA, CDR2 SQIVND (reference sequence). CDR3 length: 13 amino acids. Trimming took off 3 bases at V and 5 bases at J, with 11 bases between the two ends.

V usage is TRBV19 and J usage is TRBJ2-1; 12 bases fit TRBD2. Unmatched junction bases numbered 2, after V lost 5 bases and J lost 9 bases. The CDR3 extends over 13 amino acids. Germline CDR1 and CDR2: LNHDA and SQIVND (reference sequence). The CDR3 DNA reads TGTGCCAGTAGTCCGGGACTAGCGGGTGAGCAGTTCTTC. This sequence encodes CASSPGLAGEQFF.

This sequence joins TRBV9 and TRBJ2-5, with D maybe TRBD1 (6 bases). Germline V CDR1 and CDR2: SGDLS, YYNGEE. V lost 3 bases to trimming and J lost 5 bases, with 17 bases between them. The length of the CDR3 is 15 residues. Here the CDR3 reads CASSAPPGAGETQYF. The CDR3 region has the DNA TGTGCCAGCAGCGCCCCCCCAGGGGCTGGGGAGACCCAGTACTTC.

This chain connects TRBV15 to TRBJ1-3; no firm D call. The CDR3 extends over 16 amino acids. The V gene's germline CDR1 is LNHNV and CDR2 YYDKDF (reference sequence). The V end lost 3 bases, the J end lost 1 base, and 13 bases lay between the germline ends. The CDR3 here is CATSREPPQSGNTIYF. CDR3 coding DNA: TGTGCCACCAGCAGGGAGCCACCCCAGTCTGGAAACACCATATATTTT.

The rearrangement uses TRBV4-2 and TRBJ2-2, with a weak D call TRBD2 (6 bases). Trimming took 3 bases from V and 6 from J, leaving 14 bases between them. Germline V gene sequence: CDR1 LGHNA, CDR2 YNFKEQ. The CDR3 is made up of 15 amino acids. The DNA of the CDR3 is TGTGCCAGCAGCCAGGCGGGGCATCAGTCCGGGGAGCTGTTTTTT. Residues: CASSQAGHQSGELFF.

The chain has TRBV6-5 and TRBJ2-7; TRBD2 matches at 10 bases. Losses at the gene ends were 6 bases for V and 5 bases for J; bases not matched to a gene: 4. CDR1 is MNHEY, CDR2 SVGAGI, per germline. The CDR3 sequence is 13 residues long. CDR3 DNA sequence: TGTGCCAGCAGCCAAACTAGCGGGAACGAGCAGTACTTC. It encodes CASSQTSGNEQYF.

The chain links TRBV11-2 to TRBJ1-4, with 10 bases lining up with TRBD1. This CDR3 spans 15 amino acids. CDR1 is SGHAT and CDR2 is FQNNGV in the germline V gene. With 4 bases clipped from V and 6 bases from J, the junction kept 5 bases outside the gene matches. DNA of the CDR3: TGTGCCAGCAGCTACGTGACAGGGGGCGATGAAAAACTGTTTTTT. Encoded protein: CASSYVTGGDEKLFF.

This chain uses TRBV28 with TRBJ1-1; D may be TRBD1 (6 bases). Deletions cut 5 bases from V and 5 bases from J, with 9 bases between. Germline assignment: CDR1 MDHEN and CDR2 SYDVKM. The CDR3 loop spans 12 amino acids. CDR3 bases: TGTGCCAGCAGTATAGGGGGAACTGAAGCTTTCTTT. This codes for CASSIGGTEAFF.

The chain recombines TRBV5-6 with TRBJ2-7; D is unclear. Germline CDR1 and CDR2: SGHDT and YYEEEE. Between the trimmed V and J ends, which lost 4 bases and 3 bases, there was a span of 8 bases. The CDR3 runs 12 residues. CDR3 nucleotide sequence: TGTGCCAGCAGCAGAGAATACTACGAGCAGTACTTC. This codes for CASSREYYEQYF.

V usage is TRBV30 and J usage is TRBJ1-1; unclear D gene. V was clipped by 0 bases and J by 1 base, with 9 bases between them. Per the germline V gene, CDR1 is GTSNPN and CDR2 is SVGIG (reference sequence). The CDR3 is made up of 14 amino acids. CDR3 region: CAWSVQPQNTEAFF. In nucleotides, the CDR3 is TGTGCCTGGAGTGTACAACCGCAGAACACTGAAGCTTTCTTT.

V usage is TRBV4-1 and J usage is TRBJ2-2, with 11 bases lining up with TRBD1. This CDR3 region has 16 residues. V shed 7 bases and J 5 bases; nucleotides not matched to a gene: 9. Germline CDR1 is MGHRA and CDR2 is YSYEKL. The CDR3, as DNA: TGCGCCAGCAATATTTGGACAGGGGGCAGAACCGGGGAGCTGTTTTTT. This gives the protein CASNIWTGGRTGELFF.

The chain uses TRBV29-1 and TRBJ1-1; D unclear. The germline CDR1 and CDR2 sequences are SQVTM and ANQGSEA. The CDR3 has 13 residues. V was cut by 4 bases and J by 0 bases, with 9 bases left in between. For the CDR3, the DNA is TGCAGCGTTGGTCGAGCCCTGAACACTGAAGCTTTCTTT. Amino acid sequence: CSVGRALNTEAFF.

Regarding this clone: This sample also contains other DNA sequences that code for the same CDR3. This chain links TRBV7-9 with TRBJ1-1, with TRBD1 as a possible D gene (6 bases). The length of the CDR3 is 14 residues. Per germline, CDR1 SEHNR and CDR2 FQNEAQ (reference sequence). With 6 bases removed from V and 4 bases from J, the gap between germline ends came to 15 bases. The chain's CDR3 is CASSLGGGGTEAFF. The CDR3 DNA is TGTGCCAGCAGTTTGGGGGGGGGCGGCACTGAAGCTTTCTTT.

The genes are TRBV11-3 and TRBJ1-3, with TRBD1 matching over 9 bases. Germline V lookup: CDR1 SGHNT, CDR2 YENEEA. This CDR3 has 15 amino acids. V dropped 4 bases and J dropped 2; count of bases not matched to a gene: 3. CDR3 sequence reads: CASSSGQGAGNTIYF. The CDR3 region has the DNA TGTGCCAGCAGCTCGGGACAGGGAGCTGGAAACACCATATATTTT.

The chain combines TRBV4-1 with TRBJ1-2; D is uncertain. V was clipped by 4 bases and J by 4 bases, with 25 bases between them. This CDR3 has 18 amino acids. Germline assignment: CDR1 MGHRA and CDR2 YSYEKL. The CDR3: CASSLVPGARDPGYGYTF. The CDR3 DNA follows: TGCGCCAGCAGCCTCGTCCCGGGAGCAAGGGATCCGGGCTATGGCTACACCTTC.

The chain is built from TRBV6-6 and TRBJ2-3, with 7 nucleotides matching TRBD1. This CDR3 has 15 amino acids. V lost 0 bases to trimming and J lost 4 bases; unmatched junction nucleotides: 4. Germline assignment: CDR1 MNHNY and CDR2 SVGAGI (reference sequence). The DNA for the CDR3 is TGTGCCAGCAGTTACTCAAGGCAGGGGGCAGATACGCAGTATTTT. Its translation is CASSYSRQGADTQYF.

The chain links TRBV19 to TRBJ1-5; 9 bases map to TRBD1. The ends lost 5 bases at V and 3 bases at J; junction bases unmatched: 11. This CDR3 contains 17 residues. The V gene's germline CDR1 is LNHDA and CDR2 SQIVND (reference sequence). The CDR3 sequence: CASSPGRTGVANQPQHF. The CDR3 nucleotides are TGTGCCAGTAGTCCGGGGCGGACAGGGGTGGCCAATCAGCCCCAGCATTTT. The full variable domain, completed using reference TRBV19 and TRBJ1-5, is DGGITQSPKYLFRKEGQNVTLSCEQNLNHDAMYWYRQDPGQGLRLIYYSQIVNDFQKGDIAEGYSVSREKKESFPLTVTSAQKNPTAFYLCASSPGRTGVANQPQHFGDGTRLSIL.

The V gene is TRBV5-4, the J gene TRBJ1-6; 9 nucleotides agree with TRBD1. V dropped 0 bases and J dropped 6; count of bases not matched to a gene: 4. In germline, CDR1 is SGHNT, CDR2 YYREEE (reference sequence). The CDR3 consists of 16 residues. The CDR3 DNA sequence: TGTGCCAGCAGCTTGGCCGGGGGACAGGGTAATTCACCCCTCCACTTT. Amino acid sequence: CASSLAGGQGNSPLHF. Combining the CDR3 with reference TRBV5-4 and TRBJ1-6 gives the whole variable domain ETGVTQSPTHLIKTRGQQVTLRCSSQSGHNTVSWYQQALGQGPQFIFQYYREEENGRGNFPPRFSGLQFPNYSSELNVNALELDDSALYLCASSLAGGQGNSPLHFGNGTRLTVT.

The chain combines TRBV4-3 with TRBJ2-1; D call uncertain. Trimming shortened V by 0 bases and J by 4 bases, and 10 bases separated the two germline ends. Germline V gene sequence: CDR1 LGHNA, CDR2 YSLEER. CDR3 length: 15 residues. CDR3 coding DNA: TGCGCCAGCAGCCAAGATCCCCTACGGTACAATGAGCAGTTCTTC. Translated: CASSQDPLRYNEQFF.

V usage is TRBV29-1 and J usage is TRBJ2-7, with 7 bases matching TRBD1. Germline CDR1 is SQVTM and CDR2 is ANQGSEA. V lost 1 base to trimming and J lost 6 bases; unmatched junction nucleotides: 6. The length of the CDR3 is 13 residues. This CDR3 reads CSVEGQGVGEQYF. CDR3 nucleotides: TGCAGCGTTGAAGGGCAGGGGGTGGGCGAGCAGTACTTC.